Here is one T cell receptor beta chain with its context. The antigen is undetermined. The CDR3 has 13 amino acids. Germline V gene lookup returns CDR1 SGHTA and CDR2 FQGTGA. Deletions cut 3 bases from V and 5 bases from J, with 8 bases between. The sample comes from a study of T cells in localized non-small cell lung cancer. Study-level results: Median approximately 58 top-100 tumor clones were shared with paired adjacent lung. As only one tumor region underwent sequencing, heterogeneity remains possible. Among the tissues sampled, uninvolved adjacent lung had the highest T cell clonality, above tumor.

Generated by immunoSEQ multiplex PCR, the TCRdb table keeps only in-frame clones and is missing some. The repertoire holds 25,000 to 40,000 clones, with around 80% as singletons. This TCR was sampled from a male donor aged 60 or over with stage II squamous cell lung carcinoma. V and J are TRBV7-3 and TRBJ1-5; no clear D gene. This specimen was peripheral blood, taken before any cancer treatment. CDR3 protein: CASSLTADQPQHF. In DNA form, the CDR3 reads TGTGCCAGCAGCTTGACGGCTGATCAGCCCCAGCATTTT.